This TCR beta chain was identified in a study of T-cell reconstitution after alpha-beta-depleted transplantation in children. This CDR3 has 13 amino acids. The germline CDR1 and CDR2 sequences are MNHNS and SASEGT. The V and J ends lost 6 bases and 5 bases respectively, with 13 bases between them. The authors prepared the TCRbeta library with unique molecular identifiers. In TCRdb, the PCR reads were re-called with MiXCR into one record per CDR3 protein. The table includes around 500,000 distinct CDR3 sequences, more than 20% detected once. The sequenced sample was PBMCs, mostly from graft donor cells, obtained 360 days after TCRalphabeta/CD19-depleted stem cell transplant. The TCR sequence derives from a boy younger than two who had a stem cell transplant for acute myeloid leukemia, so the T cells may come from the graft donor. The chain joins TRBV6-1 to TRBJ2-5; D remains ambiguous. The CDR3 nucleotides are TGTGCCAGCAGCTGGACCCTTAGGGAGACCCAGTACTTC. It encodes CASSWTLRETQYF.